A selection of T cell receptor beta chains follows, all from one sample in a study of control samples from healthy donors and cancer patients. Sequencing used immunoSEQ multiplex PCR; TCRdb keeps in-frame clones, though not all of them. The table has around 25,000 clones, just over 90% seen once. Sequencing used PBMCs. The receptors come from a man aged 45-60 years with lung cancer. CDR3s include the opening cysteine and the closing phenylalanine or tryptophan. D genes are given only for firm matches. The size of a clone is reported for some rows only, either as once, few or many, or as a class for expanded clones.

D: NA
V: TRBV3-1/TRBV3-2
J: TRBJ2-4
size: NA
DNA: TGTGCCAGCAGCCAAGATTATTTAGCCAAAAACATTCAGTACTTC
CDR3: CASSQDYLAKNIQYF

D: TRBD2
V: TRBV11-2
J: TRBJ2-3
size: NA
DNA: TGTGCCAGCAGCTTACGGGGGGGTATTGGTCAAGATACGCAGTATTTT
CDR3: CASSLRGGIGQDTQYF

D: NA
V: TRBV9
J: TRBJ2-2
size: NA
DNA: TGTGCCAGCAGCTCCGAGACGGGGTACACCGGGGAGCTGTTTTTT
CDR3: CASSSETGYTGELFF

D: NA
V: TRBV5-1
J: TRBJ1-1
size: NA
DNA: TGCGCCAGCAGCTTGGCACAGAACACTGAAGCTTTCTTT
CDR3: CASSLAQNTEAFF

D: NA
V: TRBV7-2
J: TRBJ2-6
size: NA
DNA: TGTGCCAGCAGCTTAGTGACCGGAGGGGCCAACGTCCTGACTTTC
CDR3: CASSLVTGGANVLTF

D: TRBD1
V: TRBV7-8
J: TRBJ2-2
size: NA
DNA: TGTGCCAGCAGGGGACAGGGCACCGGGGAGCTGTTTTTT
CDR3: CASRGQGTGELFF

D: TRBD2
V: TRBV6-5
J: TRBJ2-3
size: NA
DNA: TGTGCCAGCAGTTACGGGCGGGGGAGCACAGATACGCAGTATTTT
CDR3: CASSYGRGSTDTQYF

D: NA
V: TRBV30
J: TRBJ1-3
size: NA
DNA: TGTGCCTGGAGTGATACAGGCCCGGGCACCATATATTTT
CDR3: CAWSDTGPGTIYF

D: TRBD1
V: TRBV18
J: TRBJ1-5
size: NA
DNA: TGTGCCAGCTCACCAGGACAGGGGGATCAGCCCCAGCATTTT
CDR3: CASSPGQGDQPQHF

D: NA
V: TRBV6-5
J: TRBJ1-1
size: NA
DNA: TGTGCCAGCACAAACTTGGGGACGGACACTGAAGCTTTCTTT
CDR3: CASTNLGTDTEAFF

D: TRBD1
V: TRBV5-4
J: TRBJ2-1
size: NA
DNA: TGTGCCAGCAGCTTGGCCGGGGACAGGGGAAGGTACAATGAGCAGTTCTTC
CDR3: CASSLAGDRGRYNEQFF

D: NA
V: TRBV6-6
J: TRBJ2-5
size: NA
DNA: TGTGCCAGCAGTCCGCCGGGACGGATTGAAGAGACCCAGTACTTC
CDR3: CASSPPGRIEETQYF

D: NA
V: TRBV5-8
J: TRBJ2-1
size: few
DNA: TGTGCCAGCAGCTTGGATGGCGATGAGCAGTTCTTC
CDR3: CASSLDGDEQFF

D: NA
V: TRBV7-3
J: TRBJ2-7
size: NA
DNA: TGTGCCAGCAGCTTAACGGGGCGCCAGGGTAGGCAGTACTTC
CDR3: CASSLTGRQGRQYF

D: NA
V: TRBV2
J: TRBJ1-2
size: once
DNA: TGTGCCAGCAGTGAGGACGGCCTCCCCACCTTC
CDR3: CASSEDGLPTF

D: TRBD1
V: TRBV10-2
J: TRBJ1-5
size: NA
DNA: TGCGCCAGCAGTGAGCCCGGGACAGCCGACAGGCGGCCCCAGCATTTT
CDR3: CASSEPGTADRRPQHF

D: NA
V: TRBV5-5
J: TRBJ2-5
size: once
DNA: TGTGCCAGCAGACCCAGGGGAACGGAGACCCAGTACTTC
CDR3: CASRPRGTETQYF

D: NA
V: TRBV10-3
J: TRBJ1-1
size: NA
DNA: TGTGCCACAACGAGGGAACACTCGAACACTGAAGCTTTCTTT
CDR3: CATTREHSNTEAFF

D: TRBD1
V: TRBV7-9
J: TRBJ1-2
size: NA
DNA: TGTGCCAGCAGCCCATGGACCGGGACAGGGGATTTAGCTAACTATGGCTACACCTTC
CDR3: CASSPWTGTGDLANYGYTF

D: NA
V: TRBV4-3
J: TRBJ2-5
size: once
DNA: TGCGCCAGCAGCCAAGATGTCGGTGTGGAGACCCAGTACTTC
CDR3: CASSQDVGVETQYF

D: NA
V: TRBV19
J: TRBJ1-1
size: NA
DNA: TGTGCCAGTAGTCCTCAGGGAGCTGAAGCTTTCTTT
CDR3: CASSPQGAEAFF

D: TRBD1
V: TRBV6-5
J: TRBJ2-3
size: NA
DNA: TGTGCCAGCCGTAGGACAGGGAACACAGATACGCAGTATTTT
CDR3: CASRRTGNTDTQYF

D: NA
V: TRBV5-1
J: TRBJ2-7
size: NA
DNA: TGCGCCAGCAGCCCTTACAGTATCCGCGAGCAGTACTTC
CDR3: CASSPYSIREQYF

D: TRBD1
V: TRBV10-3
J: TRBJ1-4
size: NA
DNA: TGTGCCATCAGTCCGGGACAGGGTCAAGAAAAACTGTTTTTT
CDR3: CAISPGQGQEKLFF

D: TRBD1
V: TRBV4-1
J: TRBJ1-6
size: NA
DNA: TGCGCCAGCAGCCCACAGACAGGGGATAATTCACCCCTCCACTTT
CDR3: CASSPQTGDNSPLHF

D: NA
V: TRBV5-1
J: TRBJ2-5
size: NA
DNA: TGCGCCAGCAGCCGAACAGGGTCGGAGACCCAGTACTTC
CDR3: CASSRTGSETQYF

D: NA
V: TRBV5-1
J: TRBJ1-4
size: few
DNA: TGCGCCAGCAGCTTGGGGAGGAGAGACGAAAAACTGTTTTTT
CDR3: CASSLGRRDEKLFF

D: NA
V: TRBV2
J: TRBJ1-1
size: once
DNA: TGTGCCAGCAGTGCAGGAGGGCCGGACACTGAAGCTTTCTTT
CDR3: CASSAGGPDTEAFF

D: TRBD1
V: TRBV7-9
J: TRBJ1-2
size: NA
DNA: TGTGCCAGCAGCTTACCTCCGACAGGGGCTGGCTATGGCTACACCTTC
CDR3: CASSLPPTGAGYGYTF

D: NA
V: TRBV9
J: TRBJ1-4
size: NA
DNA: TGTGCCAGCAGCCCAAGGGGGGAAAAACTGTTTTTT
CDR3: CASSPRGEKLFF

D: NA
V: TRBV7-3
J: TRBJ2-1
size: few
DNA: TGTGCCAGCAGCTTACAGACTGGGGCGAACAATGAGCAGTTCTTC
CDR3: CASSLQTGANNEQFF

D: NA
V: TRBV6-5
J: TRBJ2-3
size: once
DNA: TGTGCCAGCCGCGCGAGCACAGATACGCAGTATTTT
CDR3: CASRASTDTQYF

D: NA
V: TRBV30
J: TRBJ2-2
size: NA
DNA: TGTGCCTGGAGCAAGAAAGGGGCCGCGACCGGGGAGCTGTTTTTT
CDR3: CAWSKKGAATGELFF

D: TRBD2
V: TRBV28
J: TRBJ2-2
size: once
DNA: TGTGCCAGCAGAAAAGCGGGGGCTGCACGCGGGGAGCTGTTTTTT
CDR3: CASRKAGAARGELFF

D: NA
V: TRBV7-2
J: TRBJ1-2
size: NA
DNA: TGTGCCAGCAGCTTAGGCACATGGGATGGCTACACCTTC
CDR3: CASSLGTWDGYTF

D: TRBD1
V: TRBV9
J: TRBJ1-5
size: NA
DNA: TGTGCCAGCAGCGTAGGAGGGACAGACGCCCTCACTAGCCAGCATTTT
CDR3: CASSVGGTDALTSQHF

D: NA
V: TRBV6-5
J: TRBJ1-2
size: NA
DNA: TGTGCCAGCGGGAACAGACCCTATGGCTACACCTTC
CDR3: CASGNRPYGYTF

D: NA
V: TRBV7-9
J: TRBJ2-3
size: NA
DNA: TGTGCCAGCAGCTTAGGGGGTAGGGGGGATACGCAGTATTTT
CDR3: CASSLGGRGDTQYF

D: NA
V: TRBV7-2
J: TRBJ1-1
size: NA
DNA: TGTGCCAGCAGCTCTCACATCGGGGGGCCTGAAGCTTTCTTT
CDR3: CASSSHIGGPEAFF

D: TRBD2
V: TRBV30
J: TRBJ2-1
size: NA
DNA: TGTGCCTGGGGTAAGGCGGGGGGGTCCTACAATGAGCAGTTCTTC
CDR3: CAWGKAGGSYNEQFF

D: NA
V: TRBV5-6
J: TRBJ2-2
size: NA
DNA: TGTGCCAGCAGCTTCGGGGAGTCGGGCACCGGGGAGCTGTTTTTT
CDR3: CASSFGESGTGELFF

D: TRBD2
V: TRBV7-2
J: TRBJ2-7
size: NA
DNA: TGTGCCAGCAGCTCCCGTGCGGGACTAGCGGGGGCCCGCTCCTACGAGCAGTACTTC
CDR3: CASSSRAGLAGARSYEQYF

D: NA
V: TRBV5-6
J: TRBJ1-1
size: NA
DNA: TGTGCCAGCAGCTTGTCAGGGGCGGAGAACACTGAAGCTTTCTTT
CDR3: CASSLSGAENTEAFF

D: TRBD2
V: TRBV6-1
J: TRBJ2-3
size: NA
DNA: TGTGCCAGCAGTGAAGCTCTAGCGGGGAGTCTAACTACGCAGTATTTT
CDR3: CASSEALAGSLTTQYF

D: NA
V: TRBV19
J: TRBJ1-1
size: NA
DNA: TGTGCCAGTAAGGAACAGGGCGCCATGAACACTGAAGCTTTCTTT
CDR3: CASKEQGAMNTEAFF

D: NA
V: TRBV5-8
J: TRBJ1-5
size: NA
DNA: TGTGCCAGCAGCTTAGGACTTTATAGCAATCAGCCCCAGCATTTT
CDR3: CASSLGLYSNQPQHF

D: NA
V: TRBV19
J: TRBJ1-1
size: NA
DNA: TGTGCCAGTAGTGTAGGACAGTTACTGAACACTGAAGCTTTCTTT
CDR3: CASSVGQLLNTEAFF